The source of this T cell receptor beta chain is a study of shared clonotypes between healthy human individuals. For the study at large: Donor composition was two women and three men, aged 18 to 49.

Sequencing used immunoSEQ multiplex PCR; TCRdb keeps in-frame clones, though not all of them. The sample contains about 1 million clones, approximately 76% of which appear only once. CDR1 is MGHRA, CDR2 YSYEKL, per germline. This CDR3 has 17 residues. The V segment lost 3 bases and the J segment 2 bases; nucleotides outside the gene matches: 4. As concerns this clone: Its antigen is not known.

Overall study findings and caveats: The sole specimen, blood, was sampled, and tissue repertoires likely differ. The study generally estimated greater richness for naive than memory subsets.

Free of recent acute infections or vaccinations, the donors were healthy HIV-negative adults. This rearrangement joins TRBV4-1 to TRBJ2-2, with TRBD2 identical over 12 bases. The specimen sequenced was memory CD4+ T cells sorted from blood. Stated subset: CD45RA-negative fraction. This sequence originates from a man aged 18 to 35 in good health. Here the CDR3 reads CASSQLGLAGNTGELFF. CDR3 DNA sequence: TGCGCCAGCAGCCAGTTGGGACTAGCGGGTAACACCGGGGAGCTGTTTTTT.